Presented here are 16 T cell receptor beta chains from one specimen sequenced in a study of T cell responses to AZD1222 COVID-19 vaccine. Here immunoSEQ multiplex PCR was the method, and the copy in TCRdb shows in-frame clones only, minus some. This sample carries around 110,000 clones, 75% to 90% of them seen once, and the ten largest clones take about 4.9%. The sample consisted of peripheral blood, taken on day 0 of AZD1222 vaccination. The source of these receptors is an adult in good health.

V gene TRBV6-5 combines with J gene TRBJ2-7; TRBD1 matches at 10 bases. The CDR3 sequence is 13 residues long. The germline gives CDR1 MNHEY, CDR2 SVGAGI. Trimming took 10 bases from V and 2 from J; bases not matched to a gene: 5. The CDR3 here is CATRGQGPYEQYF. The DNA for the CDR3 is TGTGCCACCAGGGGACAGGGGCCCTACGAGCAGTACTTC.

The rearrangement links TRBV27 to TRBJ1-5, with D hard to call. Germline assignment: CDR1 MNHEY and CDR2 SMNVEV (reference sequence). The CDR3 runs 15 residues. Trimming took 0 bases from V and 0 from J, leaving 6 bases between them. The CDR3 loop is CASSLSWYSNQPQHF. In DNA, the CDR3 is TGTGCCAGCAGTTTATCGTGGTATAGCAATCAGCCCCAGCATTTT.

The chain carries TRBV10-3 and TRBJ1-2; D is ambiguous. Germline values: CDR1 ENHRY, CDR2 SYGVKD. V lost 8 bases to trimming and J lost 0 bases, with 7 bases between them. The CDR3 extends over 12 amino acids. The CDR3 is CAIFSANYGYTF. Written as DNA, the CDR3 is TGTGCCATCTTCAGCGCTAACTATGGCTACACCTTC.

CDR3 sequence reads: CASSEGRPAKSRFYNEQFF. The CDR3, as DNA: TGTGCCAGCAGTGAAGGGAGGCCCGCTAAGAGTCGATTCTACAATGAGCAGTTCTTC. V usage is TRBV6-1 and J usage is TRBJ2-1, with a possible D match to TRBD2 (5 bases). This CDR3 has 19 residues. CDR1 and CDR2 from the germline V gene are MNHNS and SASEGT. V dropped 1 base and J dropped 3 bases, with 22 bases sitting between them.

The V gene is TRBV7-9, the J gene TRBJ2-7, with D possibly matching TRBD1 (5 bases). From germline, CDR1 is SEHNR and CDR2 FQNEAQ (reference sequence). V lost 1 base and J lost 3, with 22 bases in between. CDR3 length equals 18 residues. CDR3: CASSLVFGARSSGYEQYF. CDR3 sequence (DNA): TGTGCCAGCAGCTTAGTATTTGGGGCGAGGTCCTCGGGCTACGAGCAGTACTTC.

The chain couples TRBV5-4 to TRBJ1-6; D unresolved. Germline V lookup: CDR1 SGHNT, CDR2 YYREEE (reference sequence). V was trimmed by 0 bases and J by 11 bases, leaving 15 bases between them. The length of the CDR3 is 15 residues. CDR3 in amino acids: CASSLGSFVAAPLHF. Written as DNA, the CDR3 is TGTGCCAGCAGCTTGGGCTCCTTTGTAGCGGCACCCCTCCACTTT. Filled out from reference TRBV5-4 and TRBJ1-6, the complete variable domain reads ETGVTQSPTHLIKTRGQQVTLRCSSQSGHNTVSWYQQALGQGPQFIFQYYREEENGRGNFPPRFSGLQFPNYSSELNVNALELDDSALYLCASSLGSFVAAPLHFGNGTRLTVT.

The chain has TRBV24-1 and TRBJ2-2; D is uncertain. The germline V gene encodes CDR1 KGHDR and CDR2 SFDVKD. CDR3 size: 13 residues. The V gene lost 5 bases and the J gene lost 0 bases, with 3 bases spanning the gap. The DNA for the CDR3 is TGTGCCACCAGTGGCCCGAACACCGGGGAGCTGTTTTTT. This encodes CATSGPNTGELFF.

V gene TRBV28 combines with J gene TRBJ2-7; tentative D call: TRBD1 (6 bases). Trimming took 5 bases from V and 3 from J, leaving 14 bases between them. There are 14 residues in the CDR3. The germline CDR1 and CDR2 sequences are MDHEN and SYDVKM. CDR3 sequence reads: CASSPGTNHYEQYF. The CDR3 DNA follows: TGTGCCAGCAGTCCCGGGACAAATCACTACGAGCAGTACTTC.

V usage is TRBV6-5 and J usage is TRBJ1-1, with a tentative D call TRBD1 (6 bases). The CDR3 contains 14 residues. Trimming took off 4 bases at V and 4 bases at J, with 13 bases between the two ends. CDR1 and CDR2 (germline): MNHEY, SVGAGI. The CDR3 protein is CASSSYRVTTEAFF. CDR3 DNA: TGTGCCAGCAGTTCTTACAGGGTTACCACTGAAGCTTTCTTT.

This chain connects TRBV27 to TRBJ2-4; the match to TRBD1 covers 7 bases. This CDR3 contains 16 residues. V was pared by 7 bases and J by 0 bases, with 9 bases of the junction left unmatched. Germline V gives CDR1 MNHEY, CDR2 SMNVEV (reference sequence). CDR3 sequence: CASTPGRGLAKNIQYF. The CDR3 DNA reads TGTGCCAGCACCCCCGGAAGGGGGCTAGCCAAAAACATTCAGTACTTC.

The chain couples TRBV7-2 to TRBJ2-1, with D possibly TRBD2 on 6 matching bases. This CDR3 comprises 15 residues. CDR1 is SGHTA and CDR2 is FQGNSA in the germline V gene. The V gene lost 5 bases and the J gene lost 7 bases, with 18 bases spanning the gap. The chain's CDR3 is CASSRLAGSKNEQFF. CDR3 in DNA: TGTGCCAGCAGCAGGCTGGCCGGGAGTAAAAATGAGCAGTTCTTC.

This chain connects TRBV10-3 to TRBJ2-1; 10 positions match TRBD2. Germline-derived CDR1 and CDR2 are ENHRY and SYGVKD. The V gene end was trimmed by 10 bases and the J gene end by 5 bases; junction bases not matched to a gene: 11. This CDR3 has 15 amino acids. CDR3 sequence reads: CATLRGTSENNEQFF. DNA of the CDR3: TGTGCCACCTTACGGGGGACTAGCGAAAACAATGAGCAGTTCTTC.

This clone has only a few counts. The genes are TRBV5-1 and TRBJ1-1; D call uncertain. Germline CDR1 is SGHRS and CDR2 is YFSETQ. V shed 4 bases and J shed 2 bases, with 15 bases lying between them. The CDR3 loop spans 15 amino acids. The DNA for the CDR3 is TGCGCCAGCAGCCTGGTCGGTCCACTAAACACTGAAGCTTTCTTT. It specifies CASSLVGPLNTEAFF.

Only one count was recorded for this clone. This rearrangement joins TRBV7-2 to TRBJ1-6; possible D gene TRBD1, 6 bases. The germline CDR1 and CDR2 sequences are SGHTA and FQGNSA. The CDR3 length is 18 residues. Trimming left V 5 bases short and J 0 bases short, with 17 bases between. The CDR3: CASSKDRRGSSYNSPLHF. The CDR3 nucleotides read TGTGCCAGCAGCAAAGACCGGAGGGGGAGCTCCTATAATTCACCCCTCCACTTT. Looking up the rest from reference TRBV7-2 and TRBJ1-6 gives the full variable domain: GAGVSQSPSNKVTEKGKDVELRCDPISGHTALYWYRQSLGQGLEFLIYFQGNSAPDKSGLPSDRFSAERTGGSVSTLTIQRTQQEDSAVYLCASSKDRRGSSYNSPLHFGNGTRLTVT.

This chain uses TRBV9 with TRBJ2-3; weak D call: TRBD2 (6 bases). The CDR3 is made up of 15 amino acids. Germline V CDR1 and CDR2: SGDLS, YYNGEE. Trimming pared 2 bases from V and 0 bases from J, leaving 10 bases between. The CDR3, as DNA: TGTGCCAGCAGCGTTAGCGGAGCCAGCACAGATACGCAGTATTTT. This sequence encodes CASSVSGASTDTQYF.

The J gene is TRBJ2-2, the V gene TRBV6-5, with unresolved D. Germline V gene data show CDR1 as MNHEY and CDR2 as SVGAGI. The CDR3 covers 15 residues. V was pared by 7 bases and J by 4 bases, with 16 bases between. The CDR3 spells CASTSSGTSTGELFF. In nucleotides, the CDR3 is TGTGCCAGCACTTCCTCCGGCACGAGCACCGGGGAGCTGTTTTTT.